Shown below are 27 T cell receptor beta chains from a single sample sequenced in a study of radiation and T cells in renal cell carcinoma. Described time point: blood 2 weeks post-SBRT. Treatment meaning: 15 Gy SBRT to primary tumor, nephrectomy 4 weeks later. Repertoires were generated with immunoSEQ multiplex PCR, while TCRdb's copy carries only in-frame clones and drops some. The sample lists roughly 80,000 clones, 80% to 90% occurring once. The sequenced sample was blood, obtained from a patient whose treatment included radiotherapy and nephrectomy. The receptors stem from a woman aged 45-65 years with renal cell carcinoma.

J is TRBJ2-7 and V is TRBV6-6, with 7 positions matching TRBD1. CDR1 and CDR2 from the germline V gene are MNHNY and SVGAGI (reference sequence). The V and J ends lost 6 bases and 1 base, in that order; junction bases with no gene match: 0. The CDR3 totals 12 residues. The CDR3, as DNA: TGTGCCAGCAGGACAGGGTCCTACGAGCAGTACTTC. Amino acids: CASRTGSYEQYF.

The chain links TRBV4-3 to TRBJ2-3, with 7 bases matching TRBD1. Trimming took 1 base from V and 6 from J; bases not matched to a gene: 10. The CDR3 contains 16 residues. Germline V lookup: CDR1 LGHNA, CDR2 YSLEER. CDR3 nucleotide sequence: TGCGCCAGCAGCCAAGTTTCGGGGACAGAGAGGGATACGCAGTATTTT. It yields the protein CASSQVSGTERDTQYF.

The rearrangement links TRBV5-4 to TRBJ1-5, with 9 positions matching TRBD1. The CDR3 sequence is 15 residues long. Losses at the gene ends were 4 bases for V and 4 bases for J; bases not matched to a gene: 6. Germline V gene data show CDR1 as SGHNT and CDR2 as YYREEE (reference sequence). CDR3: CASSGTGGLNQPQHF. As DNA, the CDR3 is TGTGCCAGCAGCGGAACAGGGGGCTTAAATCAGCCCCAGCATTTT.

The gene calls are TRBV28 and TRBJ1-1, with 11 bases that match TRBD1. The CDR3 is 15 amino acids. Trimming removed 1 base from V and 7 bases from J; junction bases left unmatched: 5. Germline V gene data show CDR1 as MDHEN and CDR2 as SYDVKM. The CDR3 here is CASSLFGTGGGEAFF. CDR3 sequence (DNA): TGTGCCAGCAGTTTATTTGGGACAGGGGGGGGTGAAGCTTTCTTT.

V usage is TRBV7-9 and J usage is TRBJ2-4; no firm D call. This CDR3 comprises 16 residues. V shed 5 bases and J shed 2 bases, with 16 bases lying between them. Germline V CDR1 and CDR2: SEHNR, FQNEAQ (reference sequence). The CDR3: CASSPPFTGPKNIQYF. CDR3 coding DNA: TGTGCCAGCAGCCCCCCTTTTACTGGGCCCAAAAACATTCAGTACTTC.

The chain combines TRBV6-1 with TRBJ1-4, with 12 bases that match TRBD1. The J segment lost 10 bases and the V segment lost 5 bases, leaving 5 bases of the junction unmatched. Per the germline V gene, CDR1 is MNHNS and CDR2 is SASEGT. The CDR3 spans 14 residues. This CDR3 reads CASSPGTGGGKLFF. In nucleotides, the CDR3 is TGTGCCAGCAGTCCCGGGACAGGGGGCGGAAAACTGTTTTTT.

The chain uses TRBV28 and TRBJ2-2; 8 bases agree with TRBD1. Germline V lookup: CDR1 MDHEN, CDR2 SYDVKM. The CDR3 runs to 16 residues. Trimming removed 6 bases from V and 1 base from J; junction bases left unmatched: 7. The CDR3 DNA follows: TGTGCCAGCAGGCCATCAGGGACAGGGAACACCGGGGAGCTGTTTTTT. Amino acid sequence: CASRPSGTGNTGELFF. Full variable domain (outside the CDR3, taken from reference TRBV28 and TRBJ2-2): DVKVTQSSRYLVKRTGEKVFLECVQDMDHENMFWYRQDPGLGLRLIYFSYDVKMKEKGDIPEGYSVSREKKERFSLILESASTNQTSMYLCASRPSGTGNTGELFFGEGSRLTVL.

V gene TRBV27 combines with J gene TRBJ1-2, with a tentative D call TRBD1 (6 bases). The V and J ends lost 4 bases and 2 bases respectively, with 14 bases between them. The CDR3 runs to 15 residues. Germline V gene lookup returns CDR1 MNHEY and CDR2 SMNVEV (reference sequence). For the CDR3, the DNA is TGTGCCAGCAGTTCCAGGGGCCTTACCAACTATGGCTACACCTTC. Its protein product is CASSSRGLTNYGYTF.

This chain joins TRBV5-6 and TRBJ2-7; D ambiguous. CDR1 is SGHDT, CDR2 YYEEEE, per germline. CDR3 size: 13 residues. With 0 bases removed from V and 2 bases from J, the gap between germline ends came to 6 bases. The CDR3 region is CASSLGSTYEQYF. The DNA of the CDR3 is TGTGCCAGCAGCTTGGGATCAACCTACGAGCAGTACTTC.

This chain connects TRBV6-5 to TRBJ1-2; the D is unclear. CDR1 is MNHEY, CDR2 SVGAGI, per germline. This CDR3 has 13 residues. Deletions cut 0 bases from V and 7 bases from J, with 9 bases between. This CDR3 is CASSYSGRAGYTF. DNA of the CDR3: TGTGCCAGCAGTTACTCGGGTAGGGCTGGCTACACCTTC.

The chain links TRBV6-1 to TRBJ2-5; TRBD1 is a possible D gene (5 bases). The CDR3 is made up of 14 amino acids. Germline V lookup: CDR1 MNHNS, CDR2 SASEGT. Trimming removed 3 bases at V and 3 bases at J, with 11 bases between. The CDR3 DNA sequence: TGTGCCAGCAGTGATTGGGCAGGGAAAGAGACCCAGTACTTC. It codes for CASSDWAGKETQYF.

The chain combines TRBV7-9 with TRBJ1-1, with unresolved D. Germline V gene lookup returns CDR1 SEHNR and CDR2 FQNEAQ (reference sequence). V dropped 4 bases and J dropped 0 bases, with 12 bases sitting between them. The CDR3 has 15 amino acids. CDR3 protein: CASSSRQTMNTEAFF. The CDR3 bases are TGTGCCAGCAGCTCCAGGCAGACCATGAACACTGAAGCTTTCTTT. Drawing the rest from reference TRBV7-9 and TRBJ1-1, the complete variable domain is DTGVSQNPRHKITKRGQNVTFRCDPISEHNRLYWYRQTLGQGPEFLTYFQNEAQLEKSRLLSDRFSAERPKGSFSTLEIQRTEQGDSAMYLCASSSRQTMNTEAFFGQGTRLTVV.

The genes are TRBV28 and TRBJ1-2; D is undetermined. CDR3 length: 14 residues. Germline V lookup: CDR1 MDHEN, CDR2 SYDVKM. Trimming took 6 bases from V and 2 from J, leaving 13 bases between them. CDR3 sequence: CASRPPRPNYGYTF. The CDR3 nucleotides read TGTGCCAGCAGACCCCCTAGACCCAACTATGGCTACACCTTC.

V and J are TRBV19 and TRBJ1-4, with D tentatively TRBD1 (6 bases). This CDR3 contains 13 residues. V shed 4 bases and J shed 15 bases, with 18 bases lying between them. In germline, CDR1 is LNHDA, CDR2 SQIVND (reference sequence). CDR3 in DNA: TGTGCCAGTAGTACCACCGGGCACAGGGTAATGTTTTTT. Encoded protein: CASSTTGHRVMFF.

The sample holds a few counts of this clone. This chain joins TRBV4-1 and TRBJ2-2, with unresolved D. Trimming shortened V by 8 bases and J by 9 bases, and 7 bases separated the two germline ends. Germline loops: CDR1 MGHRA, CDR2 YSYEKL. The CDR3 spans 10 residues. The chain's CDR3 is CASGIRELFF. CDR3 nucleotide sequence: TGCGCCAGCGGCATACGGGAGCTGTTTTTT.

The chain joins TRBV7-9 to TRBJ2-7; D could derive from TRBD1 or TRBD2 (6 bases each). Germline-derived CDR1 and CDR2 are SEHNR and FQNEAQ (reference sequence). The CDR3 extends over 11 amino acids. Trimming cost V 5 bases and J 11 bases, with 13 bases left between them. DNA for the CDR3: TGTGCCAGCAGCCGGGGGCAGGGAGAGTACTTC. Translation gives CASSRGQGEYF. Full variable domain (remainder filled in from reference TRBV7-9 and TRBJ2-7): DTGVSQNPRHKITKRGQNVTFRCDPISEHNRLYWYRQTLGQGPEFLTYFQNEAQLEKSRLLSDRFSAERPKGSFSTLEIQRTEQGDSAMYLCASSRGQGEYFGPGTRLTVT.

The CDR3 DNA reads TGCAGTGCTAGAGTCAAGGACCGCTACACCTTC. Protein product: CSARVKDRYTF. The V gene is TRBV20-1, the J gene TRBJ1-2; D is ambiguous. Germline V gene lookup returns CDR1 DFQATT and CDR2 SNEGSKA (reference sequence). The CDR3 totals 11 residues. Between the trimmed V and J ends, which lost 1 base and 9 bases, there was a span of 9 bases.

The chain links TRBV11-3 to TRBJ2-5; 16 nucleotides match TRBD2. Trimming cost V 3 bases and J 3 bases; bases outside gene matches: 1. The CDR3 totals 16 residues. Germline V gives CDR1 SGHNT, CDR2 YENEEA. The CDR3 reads CASSFGTSGGEETQYF. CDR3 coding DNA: TGTGCCAGCAGCTTTGGGACTAGCGGGGGGGAAGAGACCCAGTACTTC.

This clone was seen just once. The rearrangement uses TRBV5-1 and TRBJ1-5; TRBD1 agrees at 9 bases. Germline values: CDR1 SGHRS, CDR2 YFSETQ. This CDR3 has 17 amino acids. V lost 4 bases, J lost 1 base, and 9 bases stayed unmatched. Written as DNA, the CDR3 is TGCGCCAGCAGCCTGAACCCGACAGGGGGGAGCAATCAGCCCCAGCATTTT. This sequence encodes CASSLNPTGGSNQPQHF.

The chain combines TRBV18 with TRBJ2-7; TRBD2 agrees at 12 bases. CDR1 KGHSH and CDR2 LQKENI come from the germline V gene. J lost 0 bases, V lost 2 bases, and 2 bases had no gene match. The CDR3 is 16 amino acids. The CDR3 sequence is CASSPGLAGFSYEQYF. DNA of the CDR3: TGTGCCAGCTCACCAGGACTAGCGGGGTTCTCCTACGAGCAGTACTTC.

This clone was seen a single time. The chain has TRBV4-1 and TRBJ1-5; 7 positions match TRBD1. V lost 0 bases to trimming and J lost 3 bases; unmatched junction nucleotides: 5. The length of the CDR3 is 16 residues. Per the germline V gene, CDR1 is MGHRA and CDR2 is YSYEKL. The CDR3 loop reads CASSQDPQGHNQPQHF. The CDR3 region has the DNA TGCGCCAGCAGCCAAGATCCACAGGGGCACAATCAGCCCCAGCATTTT.

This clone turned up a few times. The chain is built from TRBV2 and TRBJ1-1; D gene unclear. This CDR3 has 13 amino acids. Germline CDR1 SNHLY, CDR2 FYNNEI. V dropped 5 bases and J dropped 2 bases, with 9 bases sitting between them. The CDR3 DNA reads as TGTGCCAGCAGTTCGGGGATTAACACTGAAGCTTTCTTT. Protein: CASSSGINTEAFF.

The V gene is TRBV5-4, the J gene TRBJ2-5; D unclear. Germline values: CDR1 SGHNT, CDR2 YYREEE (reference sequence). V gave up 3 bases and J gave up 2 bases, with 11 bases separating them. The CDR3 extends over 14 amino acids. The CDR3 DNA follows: TGTGCCAGCAGCTCCAAGGATTGGCAAGAGACCCAGTACTTC. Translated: CASSSKDWQETQYF.

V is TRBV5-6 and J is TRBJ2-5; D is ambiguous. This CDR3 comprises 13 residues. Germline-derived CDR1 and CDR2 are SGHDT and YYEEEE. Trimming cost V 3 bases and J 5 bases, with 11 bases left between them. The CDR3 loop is CASSSPSVETQYF. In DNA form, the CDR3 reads TGTGCCAGCAGCTCCCCCTCGGTGGAGACCCAGTACTTC.

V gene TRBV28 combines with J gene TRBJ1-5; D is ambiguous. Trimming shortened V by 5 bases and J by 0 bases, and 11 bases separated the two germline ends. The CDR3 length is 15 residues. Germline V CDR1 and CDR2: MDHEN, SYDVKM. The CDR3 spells CASSPRVHSNQPQHF. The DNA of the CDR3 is TGTGCCAGCAGTCCCCGAGTTCATAGCAATCAGCCCCAGCATTTT.

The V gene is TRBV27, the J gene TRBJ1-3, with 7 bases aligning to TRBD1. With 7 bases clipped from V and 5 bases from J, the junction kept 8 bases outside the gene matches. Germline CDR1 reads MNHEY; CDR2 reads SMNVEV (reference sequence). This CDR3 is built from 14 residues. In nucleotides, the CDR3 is TGTGCCAGCAAAGAAGACAGGGCGAGAAACACCATATATTTT. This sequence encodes CASKEDRARNTIYF.

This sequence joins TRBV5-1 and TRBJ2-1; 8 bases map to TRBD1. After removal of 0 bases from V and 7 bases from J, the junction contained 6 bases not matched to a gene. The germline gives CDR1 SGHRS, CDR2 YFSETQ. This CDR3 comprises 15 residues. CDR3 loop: CASSLAGGNVNEQFF. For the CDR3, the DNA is TGCGCCAGCAGCTTGGCAGGGGGCAACGTAAATGAGCAGTTCTTC.